The clone carrying this T cell receptor (beta chain) was detected a few times. Antigen unknown. Random hexamers were used to reverse transcribe an amount of roughly 0.45 to 1 ug RNA. TCRdb itself ran the immunoSEQ multiplex PCR reads through MiXCR, one entry per CDR3 protein. The sample yields 400,000 to 550,000 distinct CDR3 sequences, about 85% seen once. The data originate from a study of CD8 T cells in Susac syndrome. From germline, CDR1 is MGHRA and CDR2 YSYEKL. The CDR3 length is 14 residues. The junction had 4 bases not matched to a gene; V was cut back by 4 bases and J by 5 bases. Study-wide points: Only a relatively small number of individuals were included in the TCR sequencing and HLA analysis.

The chain is built from TRBV4-1 and TRBJ1-5; 8 bases line up with TRBD1. The TCR comes from a human donor with multiple sclerosis. The specimen sequenced was CD8+ T cells from PBMCs. The CDR3 reads CASSLGTGDQPQHF. The CDR3 DNA follows: TGCGCCAGCAGCCTTGGGACAGGAGATCAGCCCCAGCATTTT.